Below are 3 T cell receptor beta chains sequenced from a single sample in a study of blood T cell repertoires in COVID-19. TCRdb keeps only in-frame clones here, not all; method: immunoSEQ multiplex PCR. This table has about 110,000 clones, 65% to 90% appearing once. Material: peripheral blood. The source of these receptors is a woman aged 55-69 years with acute or convalescent COVID-19.

This clone was observed a few times. This chain joins TRBV4-3 and TRBJ2-2; D is possibly TRBD2 (6 bases). Per germline, CDR1 LGHNA and CDR2 YSLEER. There are 17 residues in the CDR3. Trimming left V 0 bases short and J 4 bases short, with 15 bases between. The CDR3, as DNA: TGCGCCAGCAGCCAAGAAGGAGGGGCCAGTATCACCGGGGAGCTGTTTTTT. This gives the protein CASSQEGGASITGELFF.

The chain couples TRBV2 to TRBJ2-5, with D uncertain. CDR1 and CDR2 (germline): SNHLY, FYNNEI. This CDR3 region has 12 residues. V lost 2 bases to trimming and J lost 3 bases, with 4 bases between them. As DNA, the CDR3 is TGTGCCAGCAGTGAATCCGAAGAGACCCAGTACTTC. Its protein product is CASSESEETQYF.

The V call is TRBV7-5, the J call TRBJ2-1; the table's D call of TRBD2 was not tested on the DNA. TRBV7-5 is recorded as a pseudogene. The CDR3 length is 18 residues. The CDR3 is CARSPHGTSGNRNNEQFF. DNA for the CDR3: TGTGCCAGAAGCCCACATGGGACTAGCGGGAACAGAAACAATGAGCAGTTCTTC.